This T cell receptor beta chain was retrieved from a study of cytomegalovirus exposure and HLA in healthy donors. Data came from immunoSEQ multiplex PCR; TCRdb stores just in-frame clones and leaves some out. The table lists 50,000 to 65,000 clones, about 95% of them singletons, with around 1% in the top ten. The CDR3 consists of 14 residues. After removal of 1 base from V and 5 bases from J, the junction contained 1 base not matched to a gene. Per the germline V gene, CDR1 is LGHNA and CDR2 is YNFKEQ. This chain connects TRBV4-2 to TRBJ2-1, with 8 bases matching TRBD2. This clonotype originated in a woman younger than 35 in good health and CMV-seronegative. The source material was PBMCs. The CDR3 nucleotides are TGTGCCAGCAGCCAAGCGGGAGGGGACAATGAGCAGTTCTTC. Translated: CASSQAGGDNEQFF.